This T cell receptor beta chain is from a study of response to subunit inactivated influenza vaccine. MiXCR, applied by TCRdb to the RT-PCR reads, yields one record per CDR3 protein. The sample carries some 500,000 distinct CDR3 sequences, under 15% recorded once. Whole-study findings and limits: It was the authors' suggestion that each seasonal influenza vaccination recruits few new T cells.

Per germline, CDR1 SGHDT and CDR2 YYEEEE. The CDR3 totals 14 residues. Between the trimmed V and J ends, which lost 1 base and 7 bases, there was a span of 14 bases. As to this clonotype: Its antigen is still unknown.

The sequences come from PBMCs from blood, collected 35 to 45 days after vaccination. The chain uses TRBV5-6 and TRBJ1-1, with TRBD1 as a possible D gene (6 bases). The source is a man between 45 and 60 years old who received an inactivated influenza vaccine. CDR3 region: CASSLTGQTLEAFF. CDR3 DNA sequence: TGTGCCAGCAGCTTGACAGGGCAGACTCTTGAAGCTTTCTTT.